The TCR beta chain under discussion was sequenced for a study of CD8+ T cells in alopecia areata. Study-wide results and limits: Tofacitinib produced a significant decrease in scalp clonality and in expanded CD8+ clones among the top 100.

Extraction of RNA preceded its reverse transcription into cDNA, which served as the sequencing template. Some clones are missing from TCRdb's copy, which holds only in-frame ones; the method was immunoSEQ multiplex PCR. Altogether around 120,000 clones are present, 60% to 65% being singletons, with the ten largest covering 5% to 7%. As for treatment: oral pan-JAK inhibitor, 5-10 mg twice daily. CDR3 size: 15 residues. Trimming pared 2 bases from V and 0 bases from J, leaving 8 bases between. Germline CDR1 GTSNPN, CDR2 SVGIG (reference sequence). Concerning this clone itself: Its target is not known.

The source is a human donor with alopecia areata. This specimen was CD4+ T cells sorted from blood, taken at week 4, from a patient treated with tofacitinib. The chain carries TRBV30 and TRBJ1-6; D remains ambiguous. This CDR3 is CAWSLASSYNSPLHF. CDR3 sequence (DNA): TGTGCCTGGAGTCTCGCTAGCTCCTATAATTCACCCCTCCACTTT.